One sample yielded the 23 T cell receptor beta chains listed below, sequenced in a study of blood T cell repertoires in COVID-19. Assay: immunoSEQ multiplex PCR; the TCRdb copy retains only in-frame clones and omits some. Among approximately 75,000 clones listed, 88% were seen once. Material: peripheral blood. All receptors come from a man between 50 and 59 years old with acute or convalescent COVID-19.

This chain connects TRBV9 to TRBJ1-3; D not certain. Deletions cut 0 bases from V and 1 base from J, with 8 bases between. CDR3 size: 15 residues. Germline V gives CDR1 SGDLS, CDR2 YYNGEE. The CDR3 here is CASSVAEGSGNTIYF. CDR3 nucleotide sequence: TGTGCCAGCAGCGTAGCGGAGGGATCTGGAAACACCATATATTTT.

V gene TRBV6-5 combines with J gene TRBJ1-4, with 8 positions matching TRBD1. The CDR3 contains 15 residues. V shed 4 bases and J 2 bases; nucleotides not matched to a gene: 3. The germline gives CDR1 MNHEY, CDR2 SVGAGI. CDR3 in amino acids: CASSLDRATNEKLFF. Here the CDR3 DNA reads TGTGCCAGCAGTTTGGACAGGGCGACTAATGAAAAACTGTTTTTT.

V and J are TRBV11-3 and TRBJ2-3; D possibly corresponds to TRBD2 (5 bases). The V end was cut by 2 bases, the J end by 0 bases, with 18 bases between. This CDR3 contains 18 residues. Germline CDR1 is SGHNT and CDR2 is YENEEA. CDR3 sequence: CASSLRRGSNPSTDTQYF. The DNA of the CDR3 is TGTGCCAGCAGCTTACGGCGCGGGTCCAACCCTAGCACAGATACGCAGTATTTT.

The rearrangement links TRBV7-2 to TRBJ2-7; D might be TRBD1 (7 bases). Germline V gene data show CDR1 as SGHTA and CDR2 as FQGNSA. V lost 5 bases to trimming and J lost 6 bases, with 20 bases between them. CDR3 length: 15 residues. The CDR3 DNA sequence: TGTGCCAGCAGCGTAACTGGGCAGGGGGACTTCGAGCAGTACTTC. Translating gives CASSVTGQGDFEQYF. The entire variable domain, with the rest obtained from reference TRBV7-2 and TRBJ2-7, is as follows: GAGVSQSPSNKVTEKGKDVELRCDPISGHTALYWYRQSLGQGLEFLIYFQGNSAPDKSGLPSDRFSAERTGGSVSTLTIQRTQQEDSAVYLCASSVTGQGDFEQYFGPGTRLTVT.

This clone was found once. CDR3: CASSGDRSSYNEQFF. In DNA form, the CDR3 reads TGTGCCAGCAGCGGGGACAGAAGCTCCTACAATGAGCAGTTCTTC. The chain employs TRBV11-1 and TRBJ2-1, with 7 positions matching TRBD1. The CDR3 length is 15 residues. Losses at the gene ends were 5 bases for V and 0 bases for J; bases not matched to a gene: 4. CDR1 and CDR2 (germline): SGHAT, FQDESV (reference sequence).

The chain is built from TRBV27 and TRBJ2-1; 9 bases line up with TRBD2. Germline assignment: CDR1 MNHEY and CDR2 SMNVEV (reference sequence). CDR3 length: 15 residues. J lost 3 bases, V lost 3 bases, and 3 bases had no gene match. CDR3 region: CASSFSGGRYNEQFF. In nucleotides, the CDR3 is TGTGCCAGCAGTTTCAGCGGGGGGCGCTACAATGAGCAGTTCTTC.

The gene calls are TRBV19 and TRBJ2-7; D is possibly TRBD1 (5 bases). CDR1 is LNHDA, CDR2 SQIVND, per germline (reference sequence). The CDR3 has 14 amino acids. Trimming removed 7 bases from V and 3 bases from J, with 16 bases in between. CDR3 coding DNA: TGTGCCAGTATGAGGCAGGGTGGCGACTACGAGCAGTACTTC. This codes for CASMRQGGDYEQYF.

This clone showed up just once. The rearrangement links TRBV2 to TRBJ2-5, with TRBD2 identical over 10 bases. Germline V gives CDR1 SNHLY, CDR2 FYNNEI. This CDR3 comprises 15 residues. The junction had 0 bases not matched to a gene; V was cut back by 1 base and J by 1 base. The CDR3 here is CASSEERGGQETQYF. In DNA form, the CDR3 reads TGTGCCAGCAGTGAAGAGCGGGGGGGCCAAGAGACCCAGTACTTC.

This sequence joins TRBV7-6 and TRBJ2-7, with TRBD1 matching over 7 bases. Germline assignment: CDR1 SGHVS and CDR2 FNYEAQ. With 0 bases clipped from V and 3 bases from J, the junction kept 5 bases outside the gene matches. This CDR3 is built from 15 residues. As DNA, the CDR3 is TGTGCCAGCAGCTTAGCAGGGGCAGGGGGCTACGAGCAGTACTTC. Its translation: CASSLAGAGGYEQYF.

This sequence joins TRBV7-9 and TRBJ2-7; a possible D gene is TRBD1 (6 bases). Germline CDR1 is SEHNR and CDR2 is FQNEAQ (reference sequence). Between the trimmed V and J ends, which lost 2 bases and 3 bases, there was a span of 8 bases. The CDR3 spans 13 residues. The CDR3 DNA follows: TGTGCCAGCAGCTTAACAGGGAACTACGAGCAGTACTTC. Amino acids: CASSLTGNYEQYF.

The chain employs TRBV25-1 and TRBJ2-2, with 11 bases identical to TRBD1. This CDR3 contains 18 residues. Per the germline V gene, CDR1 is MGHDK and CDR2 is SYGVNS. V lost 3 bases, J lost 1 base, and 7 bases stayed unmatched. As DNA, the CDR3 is TGTGCCAGCAGTGATGCACCGGGACAGGGGGGGAACACCGGGGAGCTGTTTTTT. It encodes CASSDAPGQGGNTGELFF.

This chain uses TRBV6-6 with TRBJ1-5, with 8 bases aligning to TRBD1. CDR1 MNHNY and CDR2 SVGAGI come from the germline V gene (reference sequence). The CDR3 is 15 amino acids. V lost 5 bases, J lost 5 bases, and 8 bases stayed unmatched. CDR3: CASSEFGTGHQPQHF. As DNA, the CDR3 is TGTGCCAGCAGTGAGTTCGGGACAGGCCATCAGCCCCAGCATTTT.

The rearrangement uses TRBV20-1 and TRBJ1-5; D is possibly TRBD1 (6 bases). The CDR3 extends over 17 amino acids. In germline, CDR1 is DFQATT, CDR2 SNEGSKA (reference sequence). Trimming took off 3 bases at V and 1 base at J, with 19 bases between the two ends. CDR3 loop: CSASTGISLRSNQPQHF. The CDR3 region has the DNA TGCAGTGCTAGTACAGGGATTAGCCTAAGGAGCAATCAGCCCCAGCATTTT.

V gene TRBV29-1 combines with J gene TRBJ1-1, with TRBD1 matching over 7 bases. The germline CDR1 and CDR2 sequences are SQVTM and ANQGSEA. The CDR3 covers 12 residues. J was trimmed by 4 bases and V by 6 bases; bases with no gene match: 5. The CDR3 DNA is TGCAGCGTCCTGACAGGGAGCACTGAAGCTTTCTTT. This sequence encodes CSVLTGSTEAFF.

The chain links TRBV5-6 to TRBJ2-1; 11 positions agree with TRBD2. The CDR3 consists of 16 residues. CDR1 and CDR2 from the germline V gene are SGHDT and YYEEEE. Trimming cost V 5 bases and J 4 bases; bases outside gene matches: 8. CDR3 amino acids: CASSWRGTSGYNEQFF. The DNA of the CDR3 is TGTGCCAGCAGTTGGAGAGGGACTAGCGGATACAATGAGCAGTTCTTC.

Here the CDR3 DNA reads TGTGCCAGCAGCTTATCCATTAGCACAGATACGCAGTATTTT. Encoded protein: CASSLSISTDTQYF. The chain recombines TRBV7-9 with TRBJ2-3; no clear D gene. V shed 2 bases and J shed 0 bases, with 6 bases lying between them. Germline V gene data show CDR1 as SEHNR and CDR2 as FQNEAQ (reference sequence). The CDR3 sequence is 14 residues long.

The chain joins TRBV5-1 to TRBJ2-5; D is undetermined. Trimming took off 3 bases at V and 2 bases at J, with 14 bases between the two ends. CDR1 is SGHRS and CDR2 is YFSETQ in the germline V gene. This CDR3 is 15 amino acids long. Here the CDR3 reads CASSSDWAVQETQYF. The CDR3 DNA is TGCGCCAGCAGCTCGGATTGGGCAGTGCAAGAGACCCAGTACTTC. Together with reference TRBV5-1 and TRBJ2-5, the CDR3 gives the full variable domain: KAGVTQTPRYLIKTRGQQVTLSCSPISGHRSVSWYQQTPGQGLQFLFEYFSETQRNKGNFPGRFSGRQFSNSRSEMNVSTLELGDSALYLCASSSDWAVQETQYFGPGTRLLVL.

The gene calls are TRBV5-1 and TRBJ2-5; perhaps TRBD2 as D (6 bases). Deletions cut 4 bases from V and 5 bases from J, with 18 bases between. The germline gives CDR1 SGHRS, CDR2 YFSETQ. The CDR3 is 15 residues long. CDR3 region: CASSRDGGTPETQYF. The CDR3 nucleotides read TGCGCCAGCAGCCGGGATGGGGGGACTCCGGAGACCCAGTACTTC.

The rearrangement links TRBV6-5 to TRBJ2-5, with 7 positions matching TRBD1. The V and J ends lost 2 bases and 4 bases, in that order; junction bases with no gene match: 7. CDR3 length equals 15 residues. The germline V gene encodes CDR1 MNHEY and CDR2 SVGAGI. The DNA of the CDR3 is TGTGCCAGCAGTTACGGAGGACAGGTGGGAGAGACCCAGTACTTC. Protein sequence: CASSYGGQVGETQYF.

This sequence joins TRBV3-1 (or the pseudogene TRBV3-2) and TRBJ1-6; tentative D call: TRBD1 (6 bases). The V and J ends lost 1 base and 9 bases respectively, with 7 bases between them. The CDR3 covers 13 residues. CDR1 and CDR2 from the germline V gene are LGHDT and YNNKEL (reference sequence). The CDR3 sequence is CASSQVQGSPLHF. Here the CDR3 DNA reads TGTGCCAGCAGCCAAGTACAGGGTTCACCCCTCCACTTT.

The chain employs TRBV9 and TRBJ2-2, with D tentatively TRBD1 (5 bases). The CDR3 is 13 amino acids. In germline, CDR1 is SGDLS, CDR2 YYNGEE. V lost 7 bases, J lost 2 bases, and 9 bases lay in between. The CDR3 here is CASGRVNTGELFF. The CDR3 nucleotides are TGTGCCAGCGGCAGGGTTAACACCGGGGAGCTGTTTTTT.

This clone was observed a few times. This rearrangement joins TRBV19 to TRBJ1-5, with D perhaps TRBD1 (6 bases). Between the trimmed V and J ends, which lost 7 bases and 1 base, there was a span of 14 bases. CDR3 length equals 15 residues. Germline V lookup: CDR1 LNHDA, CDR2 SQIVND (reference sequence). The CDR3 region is CASNQLRGSNQPQHF. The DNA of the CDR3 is TGTGCCAGTAATCAGCTCAGGGGAAGCAATCAGCCCCAGCATTTT.

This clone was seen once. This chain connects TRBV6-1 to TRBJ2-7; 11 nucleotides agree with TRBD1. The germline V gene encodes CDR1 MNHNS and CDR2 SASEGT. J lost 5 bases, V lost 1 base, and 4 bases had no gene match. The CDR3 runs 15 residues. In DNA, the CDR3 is TGTGCCAGCAGTGAAGGGACAGGGGGCCTCGACGAGCAGTACTTC. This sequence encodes CASSEGTGGLDEQYF.